This T cell receptor beta chain was captured by sequencing in a study of T cell repertoires in ileal Crohn's disease. On the study more broadly: MI samples are biopsies from the surgical specimen's proximal margin. Broader study findings: Compared with CD4 T cells, sorted CD8 cells carried more expanded clones.

This table comes from immunoSEQ multiplex PCR, and its TCRdb copy is limited to in-frame clones, with some not included. The repertoire holds 6,600 or so clones, with roughly 81% as singletons. Trimming pared 11 bases from V and 4 bases from J, leaving 17 bases between. Germline CDR1 reads MNHNS; CDR2 reads SASEGT. CDR3 length: 13 amino acids. As regards this clone: Its antigen is undetermined.

Time point denoted: proximal margin of the surgical specimen (macroscopically non-inflamed). V and J are TRBV6-1 and TRBJ1-1, with a weak D call TRBD1 (6 bases). Sequencing was carried out using ileal tissue. The TCR comes from an adult with Crohn's disease. The CDR3 loop is CAERGGAGTEAFF. The CDR3 DNA is TGTGCCGAGAGGGGGGGCGCGGGCACTGAAGCTTTCTTT.